A single sample is the source of the 28 T cell receptor beta chains below, sequenced in a study of cytomegalovirus exposure and HLA in healthy donors. Produced via immunoSEQ multiplex PCR; TCRdb's table is partial and in-frame only. The sample includes around 50,000 clones, approximately 95% of them seen just once. The sequenced material came from PBMCs. These receptors all come from a woman aged 18-29 years in good health and CMV-seronegative.

The genes are TRBV7-9 and TRBJ1-4, with D unresolved. The CDR3 has 11 residues. Germline assignment: CDR1 SEHNR and CDR2 FQNEAQ (reference sequence). Trimming left V 5 bases short and J 4 bases short, with 2 bases between. The CDR3 loop is CASSHNEKLFF. CDR3 in DNA: TGTGCCAGCAGCCATAATGAAAAACTGTTTTTT.

This rearrangement joins TRBV27 to TRBJ2-5, with 10 bases lining up with TRBD1. Germline values: CDR1 MNHEY, CDR2 SMNVEV (reference sequence). This CDR3 is built from 17 residues. Germline trimming cut 5 bases from V and 5 bases from J; bases unmatched to any gene: 14. In DNA form, the CDR3 reads TGTGCCAGCAGTGGGATAAGGACAGGGGGAGCCTGGGAGACCCAGTACTTC. This translates into CASSGIRTGGAWETQYF.

The chain couples TRBV28 to TRBJ2-5; 9 nucleotides align to TRBD1. V was pared by 5 bases and J by 4 bases, with 8 bases of the junction left unmatched. The CDR3 runs 15 residues. Germline V gene lookup returns CDR1 MDHEN and CDR2 SYDVKM. CDR3 in DNA: TGTGCCAGCAGTCTAAAAACAGGGGGCGCAGAGACCCAGTACTTC. Residues: CASSLKTGGAETQYF.

This clone was found a few times. This chain joins TRBV5-4 and TRBJ2-5, with 10 bases aligning to TRBD1. Germline trimming cut 1 base from V and 4 bases from J; bases unmatched to any gene: 7. Looked up from germline, CDR1 is SGHNT and CDR2 is YYREEE (reference sequence). This CDR3 region has 16 residues. CDR3 in amino acids: CASSLWGTGVGETQYF. CDR3 nucleotide sequence: TGTGCCAGCAGCTTGTGGGGGACAGGGGTAGGAGAGACCCAGTACTTC.

V gene TRBV29-1 combines with J gene TRBJ1-1; D gene uncertain. The V gene's germline CDR1 is SQVTM and CDR2 ANQGSEA. Trimming pared 8 bases from V and 3 bases from J, leaving 7 bases between. The CDR3 consists of 10 residues. CDR3 loop: CSTSDTEAFF. The DNA of the CDR3 is TGCAGCACCAGTGACACTGAAGCTTTCTTT.

The chain joins TRBV2 to TRBJ1-1; TRBD1 matches 7 bases. Germline values: CDR1 SNHLY, CDR2 FYNNEI. This CDR3 contains 15 residues. With 4 bases clipped from V and 3 bases from J, the junction kept 8 bases outside the gene matches. As DNA, the CDR3 is TGTGCCAGCAGTGCCCAGGGGGGATTCGACACTGAAGCTTTCTTT. Protein: CASSAQGGFDTEAFF.

This chain links TRBV2 with TRBJ2-3, with D maybe TRBD2 (6 bases). V was trimmed by 6 bases and J by 5 bases, leaving 15 bases between them. The germline gives CDR1 SNHLY, CDR2 FYNNEI. CDR3 size: 14 residues. The CDR3 loop is CASRSGLGLDTQYF. In DNA form, the CDR3 reads TGTGCCAGCAGGAGCGGGCTTGGGTTAGATACGCAGTATTTT.

The V call is TRBV27, the J call TRBJ1-5; D uncertain. The V gene's germline CDR1 is MNHEY and CDR2 SMNVEV (reference sequence). The V end was cut by 6 bases, the J end by 4 bases, with 10 bases between. The CDR3 loop spans 13 amino acids. The CDR3 DNA reads as TGTGCCAGCAGCTTAGTACAAAATCAGCCCCAGCATTTT. It encodes CASSLVQNQPQHF.

J is TRBJ1-1 and V is TRBV5-1; D is possibly TRBD1 (6 bases). The V end was cut by 4 bases, the J end by 4 bases, with 14 bases between. Germline-derived CDR1 and CDR2 are SGHRS and YFSETQ. The CDR3 has 14 amino acids. The chain's CDR3 is CASSLSQGSTEAFF. The CDR3, as DNA: TGCGCCAGCAGCCTCTCACAGGGTAGCACTGAAGCTTTCTTT.

V usage is TRBV7-9 and J usage is TRBJ1-5; D remains ambiguous. The CDR3 loop spans 15 amino acids. CDR1 SEHNR and CDR2 FQNEAQ come from the germline V gene (reference sequence). V was pared by 2 bases and J by 0 bases, with 8 bases between. The CDR3 sequence is CASSLTGNSNQPQHF. Written as DNA, the CDR3 is TGTGCCAGCAGCTTAACGGGGAATAGCAATCAGCCCCAGCATTTT.

The chain combines TRBV6-5 with TRBJ2-5, with a possible D match to TRBD2 (5 bases). The CDR3 covers 15 residues. Looked up from germline, CDR1 is MNHEY and CDR2 is SVGAGI. The V end was cut by 2 bases, the J end by 7 bases, with 17 bases between. DNA of the CDR3: TGTGCCAGCAGTTACCTAGTTGCGGGCCGCGGGACCCAGTACTTC. As protein: CASSYLVAGRGTQYF.

This rearrangement joins TRBV15 to TRBJ1-2; 8 bases match TRBD1. The CDR3 is made up of 15 amino acids. Trimming removed 0 bases from V and 5 bases from J; junction bases left unmatched: 5. CDR1 and CDR2 from the germline V gene are LNHNV and YYDKDF (reference sequence). The CDR3 DNA sequence: TGTGCCACCAGCAGAGACCAGGGGGCTGGTTATGGCTACACCTTC. Translation gives CATSRDQGAGYGYTF.

The V call is TRBV5-1, the J call TRBJ1-1; D possibly corresponds to TRBD1 (5 bases). Trimming took off 5 bases at V and 1 base at J, with 9 bases between the two ends. Germline-derived CDR1 and CDR2 are SGHRS and YFSETQ. The CDR3 totals 13 residues. CDR3 bases: TGCGCCAGCAGGGGGCAACCGAACACTGAAGCTTTCTTT. This encodes CASRGQPNTEAFF.

The V gene is TRBV29-1, the J gene TRBJ1-5, with TRBD1 matching over 7 bases. The CDR3 is 13 residues long. J gave up 7 bases and V 3 bases, and 6 bases lay outside the gene matches. The germline gives CDR1 SQVTM, CDR2 ANQGSEA. Here the CDR3 reads CSVDTGVGQPQHF. The CDR3, as DNA: TGCAGCGTTGATACAGGGGTCGGGCAGCCCCAGCATTTT.

V gene TRBV10-1 combines with J gene TRBJ1-2, with TRBD1 identical over 7 bases. Unmatched junction bases numbered 7, after V lost 2 bases and J lost 7 bases. The CDR3 spans 14 residues. Germline values: CDR1 WNHNN, CDR2 SYGVQD (reference sequence). The CDR3, as DNA: TGCGCCAGCAGTGAGATCGGGACAGAGGGTGGCTACACCTTC. Protein: CASSEIGTEGGYTF.

This clone was picked up one time. This chain links TRBV30 with TRBJ1-5; a possible D gene is TRBD1 (5 bases). The V end lost 4 bases, the J end lost 7 bases, and 14 bases lay between the germline ends. CDR1 is GTSNPN, CDR2 SVGIG, per germline (reference sequence). The CDR3 covers 13 residues. CDR3 sequence reads: CAWTFGGEQPQHF. CDR3 in DNA: TGTGCCTGGACGTTTGGGGGGGAACAGCCCCAGCATTTT. The complete variable domain, with remaining parts taken from reference TRBV30 and TRBJ1-5, reads SQTIHQWPATLVQPVGSPLSLECTVEGTSNPNLYWYRQAAGRGLQLLFYSVGIGQISSEVPQNLSASRPQDRQFILSSKKLLLSDSGFYLCAWTFGGEQPQHFGDGTRLSIL.

The chain combines TRBV2 with TRBJ2-1; TRBD2 matches at 7 bases. The V and J ends lost 6 bases and 11 bases, in that order; junction bases with no gene match: 7. This CDR3 has 12 residues. The germline CDR1 and CDR2 sequences are SNHLY and FYNNEI. The CDR3 bases are TGTGCCAGCAGGGAGGCGGGAGACCAGCAGTTCTTC. It encodes CASREAGDQQFF.

The J gene is TRBJ2-2, the V gene TRBV6-5, with D maybe TRBD1 (6 bases). The length of the CDR3 is 13 residues. CDR1 is MNHEY and CDR2 is SVGAGI in the germline V gene. The V and J ends lost 8 bases and 4 bases respectively, with 11 bases between them. The CDR3 DNA sequence: TGTGCCAGCGTCGAACAGGGCACCGGGGAGCTGTTTTTT. Amino acid sequence: CASVEQGTGELFF.

The chain combines TRBV6-1 with TRBJ1-5; D uncertain. Germline V gene lookup returns CDR1 MNHNS and CDR2 SASEGT. Deletions cut 4 bases from V and 2 bases from J, with 9 bases between. This CDR3 spans 14 amino acids. The CDR3 DNA follows: TGTGCCAGCAGTGTTTCTAGAGGCAATCAGCCCCAGCATTTT. Amino acids: CASSVSRGNQPQHF.

J is TRBJ1-3 and V is TRBV11-2; TRBD1 matches 7 bases. The V segment lost 1 base and the J segment 2 bases; nucleotides outside the gene matches: 14. CDR1 SGHAT and CDR2 FQNNGV come from the germline V gene. CDR3 length: 19 amino acids. This chain's CDR3 is CASSLAATGIWPTGNTIYF. CDR3 DNA: TGTGCCAGCAGCTTAGCGGCGACAGGGATCTGGCCTACTGGAAACACCATATATTTT.

This chain connects TRBV4-1 to TRBJ1-2, with D maybe TRBD1 (6 bases). This CDR3 is built from 14 residues. The germline gives CDR1 MGHRA, CDR2 YSYEKL. V lost 9 bases to trimming and J lost 1 base, with 15 bases between them. The CDR3 reads CASSSGGGNYGYTF. In DNA form, the CDR3 reads TGCGCCAGTTCCTCGGGAGGGGGTAACTATGGCTACACCTTC.

A few counts support this clone. The V gene is TRBV25-1, the J gene TRBJ1-2; 8 bases match TRBD1. The junction had 7 bases not matched to a gene; V was cut back by 7 bases and J by 3 bases. The CDR3 runs to 14 residues. Germline-derived CDR1 and CDR2 are MGHDK and SYGVNS. In DNA form, the CDR3 reads TGTGCCAGCACTCCGACAGGGGAGGACTATGGCTACACCTTC. It yields the protein CASTPTGEDYGYTF.

The chain joins TRBV5-1 to TRBJ1-1; 7 bases are shared with TRBD1. This CDR3 is built from 16 residues. Germline CDR1 reads SGHRS; CDR2 reads YFSETQ. The V and J ends lost 2 bases and 1 base, in that order; junction bases with no gene match: 8. In DNA, the CDR3 is TGCGCCAGCAGCTTATCAAGACAGGGCAGGAACACTGAAGCTTTCTTT. Its translation is CASSLSRQGRNTEAFF.

The chain is built from TRBV13 and TRBJ2-5; D remains unclear. This CDR3 comprises 13 residues. Germline-derived CDR1 and CDR2 are PRHDT and FYEKMQ (reference sequence). V was pared by 0 bases and J by 2 bases, with 4 bases between. The CDR3 sequence is CASSLGSQETQYF. The CDR3 nucleotides read TGTGCCAGCAGCTTAGGCAGTCAAGAGACCCAGTACTTC. Based on the CDR3 plus reference TRBV13 and TRBJ2-5, the full variable domain is AAGVIQSPRHLIKEKRETATLKCYPIPRHDTVYWYQQGPGQDPQFLISFYEKMQSDKGSIPDRFSAQQFSDYHSELNMSSLELGDSALYFCASSLGSQETQYFGPGTRLLVL.

Here the CDR3 reads CASSPRAETVGEQYV. The CDR3 nucleotides read TGTGCCAGCTCACCACGAGCGGAGACCGTTGGAGAGCAGTACGTC. The rearrangement joins TRBV18 to TRBJ2-7; tentatively, D is TRBD2 (5 bases). Trimming took 1 base from V and 7 from J, leaving 17 bases between them. This CDR3 spans 15 amino acids. CDR1 is KGHSH and CDR2 is LQKENI in the germline V gene.

In this sample, this clone turned up once. This rearrangement joins TRBV4-1 to TRBJ1-2, with D unresolved. The V end lost 1 base, the J end lost 4 bases, and 4 bases lay between the germline ends. This CDR3 is 12 amino acids long. CDR1 is MGHRA and CDR2 is YSYEKL in the germline V gene. This chain's CDR3 is CASSQGAYGYTF. CDR3 nucleotide sequence: TGCGCCAGCAGCCAAGGAGCCTATGGCTACACCTTC.

The chain combines TRBV6-6 with TRBJ1-5; D may be TRBD1 (6 bases). In germline, CDR1 is MNHNY, CDR2 SVGAGI (reference sequence). The length of the CDR3 is 16 residues. The V and J ends lost 0 bases and 1 base respectively, with 10 bases between them. The CDR3 is CASSYSEGVSNQPQHF. The CDR3 DNA is TGTGCCAGCAGTTACTCTGAGGGGGTAAGCAATCAGCCCCAGCATTTT.

The V and J genes are TRBV4-2 and TRBJ2-3, with 12 nucleotides matching TRBD2. The CDR3 covers 18 residues. The germline V gene encodes CDR1 LGHNA and CDR2 YNFKEQ. J gave up 0 bases and V 4 bases, and 8 bases lay outside the gene matches. Here the CDR3 reads CASSPGTSGPESTDTQYF. The DNA for the CDR3 is TGTGCCAGCAGCCCCGGGACTAGCGGGCCCGAAAGCACAGATACGCAGTATTTT.